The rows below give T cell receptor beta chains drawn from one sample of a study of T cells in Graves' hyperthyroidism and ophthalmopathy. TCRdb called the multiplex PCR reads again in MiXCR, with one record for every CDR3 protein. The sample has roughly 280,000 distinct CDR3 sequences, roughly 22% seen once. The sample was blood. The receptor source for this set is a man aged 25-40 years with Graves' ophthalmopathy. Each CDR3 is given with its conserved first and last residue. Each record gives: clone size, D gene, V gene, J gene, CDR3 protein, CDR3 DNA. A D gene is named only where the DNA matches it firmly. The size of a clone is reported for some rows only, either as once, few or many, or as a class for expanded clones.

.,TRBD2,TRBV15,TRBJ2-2,CATSRGTSGGLGELFF,TGTGCCACCAGCAGAGGGACTAGCGGGGGTTTGGGGGAGCTGTTTTTT
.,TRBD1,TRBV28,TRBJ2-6,CASSFHGRGIPGANVLTF,TGTGCCAGCAGTTTTCATGGCAGGGGGATACCTGGGGCCAACGTCCTGACTTTC
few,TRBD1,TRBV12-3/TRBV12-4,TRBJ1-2,CASRSTGAYGYTF,TGTGCCAGCAGGTCTACAGGGGCGTATGGCTACACCTTC
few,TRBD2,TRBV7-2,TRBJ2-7,CASSLGGTSGTYEQYF,TGTGCCAGCAGCTTAGGCGGGACTAGCGGGACCTACGAGCAGTACTTC
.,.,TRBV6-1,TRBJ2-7,CASRLLPNEQYF,TGTGCCAGCAGATTGCTCCCCAACGAGCAGTACTTC
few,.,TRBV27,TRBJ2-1,CASSLLIGGNEQFF,TGTGCCAGCAGTTTGTTAATTGGCGGCAATGAGCAGTTCTTC
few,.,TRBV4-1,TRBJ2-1,CASSPNDNEQFF,TGCGCCAGCAGCCCAAATGATAACGAGCAGTTCTTC
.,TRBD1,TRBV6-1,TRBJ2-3,CASTGTGGYTQYF,TGTGCCAGCACTGGGACAGGGGGATATACGCAGTATTTT
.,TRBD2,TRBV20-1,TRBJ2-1,CSARENLREGRDEQFF,TGCAGTGCCAGGGAAAATCTGCGGGAGGGCCGCGATGAGCAGTTCTTC
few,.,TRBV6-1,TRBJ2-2,CASSPEGGYPTGELFF,TGTGCCAGCAGTCCCGAGGGGGGATATCCCACCGGGGAGCTGTTTTTT
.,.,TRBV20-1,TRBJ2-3,CSARRESDTQYF,TGCAGTGCTAGACGGGAGTCAGATACGCAGTATTTT
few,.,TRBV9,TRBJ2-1,CASSVGQAGNEQFF,TGTGCCAGCAGCGTAGGGCAGGCTGGCAATGAGCAGTTCTTC
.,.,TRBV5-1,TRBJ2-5,CASSLVGGSPQETQYF,TGCGCCAGCAGCTTGGTAGGCGGTTCCCCCCAAGAGACCCAGTACTTC
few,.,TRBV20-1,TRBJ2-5,CSAYSLRVNRFQETQYF,TGCAGTGCTTACTCCTTACGGGTGAACAGATTCCAAGAGACCCAGTACTTC
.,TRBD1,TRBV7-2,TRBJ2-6,CASSLEIDRGPGANVLTF,TGTGCCAGCAGCTTAGAAATTGACAGGGGGCCTGGGGCCAACGTCCTGACTTTC
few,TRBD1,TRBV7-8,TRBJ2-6,CASSLADRGLFEGANVLTF,TGTGCCAGCAGCTTAGCGGACAGGGGGCTTTTTGAGGGGGCCAACGTCCTGACTTTC